The entry that follows covers one T cell receptor (beta chain) sequence. The data belong to a study of blood T cell repertoires in COVID-19. V gave up 0 bases and J gave up 4 bases; unmatched junction bases: 7. Germline V gene sequence: CDR1 SGHRS, CDR2 YFSETQ. CDR3 length equals 17 residues. In Seattle, patients joined the study during active infection and were tracked longitudinally. Generated by immunoSEQ multiplex PCR, the TCRdb table keeps only in-frame clones and is missing some. The sample includes roughly 150,000 clones, over 85% of them seen just once. This sequence originates from a woman in her sixties with COVID-19, enrolled during active disease. Material for sequencing was peripheral blood. V is TRBV5-1 and J is TRBJ2-1; TRBD2 matches 10 bases. The CDR3 nucleotides read TGCGCCAGCAGCTTGGATCCTAGCGGGGGAATGTACAATGAGCAGTTCTTC. Translation: CASSLDPSGGMYNEQFF. Full variable domain (remainder filled in from reference TRBV5-1 and TRBJ2-1): KAGVTQTPRYLIKTRGQQVTLSCSPISGHRSVSWYQQTPGQGLQFLFEYFSETQRNKGNFPGRFSGRQFSNSRSEMNVSTLELGDSALYLCASSLDPSGGMYNEQFFGPGTRLTVL.